The next 8 T cell receptor beta chains were all read from a single sample in a study of Graves' ophthalmopathy and Graves' hyperthyroidism. Amplification of TCR beta CDR3 regions used RNA transcripts. A first-round RT-PCR used HTBI primers, followed by a second-round multiplex PCR. TCRdb processed the multiplex PCR reads anew with MiXCR; each CDR3 protein has one entry. The table shows about 400,000 distinct CDR3 sequences, with 18% occurring only once. The sample was peripheral blood. The receptors stem from a woman younger than 35 with Graves' ophthalmopathy.

This clonotype was counted a few times. The J gene is TRBJ2-2, the V gene TRBV3-1; 7 nucleotides agree with TRBD1. CDR3 length equals 17 residues. The V gene's germline CDR1 is LGHDT and CDR2 YNNKEL (reference sequence). The junction had 13 bases not matched to a gene; V was cut back by 5 bases and J by 4 bases. CDR3 sequence (DNA): TGTGCCAGCAGCACCAGACAGGGAATAAGTTTCACCGGGGAGCTGTTTTTT. Its translation is CASSTRQGISFTGELFF.

In its sample, this clonotype was seen many times. This chain links TRBV6-2 or TRBV6-3 with TRBJ2-7, with D uncertain. The V gene's germline CDR1 is MNHEY and CDR2 SVGEGT. Between the trimmed V and J ends, which lost 8 bases and 0 bases, there was a span of 5 bases. The CDR3 runs 11 residues. The CDR3 nucleotides read TGTGCCAGCGGCTTCTCCTACGAGCAGTACTTC. This encodes CASGFSYEQYF.

This clonotype showed up many times. Here the CDR3 reads CASSPLGANTGELFF. Here the CDR3 DNA reads TGTGCCAGCTCACCACTAGGGGCGAACACCGGGGAGCTGTTTTTT. The chain uses TRBV18 and TRBJ2-2; D possibly corresponds to TRBD1 (5 bases). V was cut by 1 base and J by 0 bases, with 6 bases left in between. Germline V gene lookup returns CDR1 KGHSH and CDR2 LQKENI. This CDR3 is built from 15 residues.

In this sample, this clonotype turned up many times. The chain is built from TRBV12-3 or TRBV12-4 and TRBJ1-3; TRBD1 might be the D (6 bases). The CDR3 has 15 residues. V dropped 5 bases and J dropped 0 bases, with 11 bases sitting between them. The CDR3 nucleotides are TGTGCCAGCAGTCCCACAGGGCCCTCTGGAAACACCATATATTTT. The encoded protein is CASSPTGPSGNTIYF.

This clonotype appeared many times. The chain links TRBV11-2 to TRBJ1-2, with a weak D call TRBD1 (6 bases). V dropped 2 bases and J dropped 6 bases, with 10 bases sitting between them. CDR1 is SGHAT and CDR2 is FQNNGV in the germline V gene. This CDR3 comprises 13 residues. The CDR3 DNA follows: TGTGCCAGCAGCTTAACAGGGACGGATGGCTACACCTTC. It translates to CASSLTGTDGYTF.

The sample holds many counts of this clonotype. This rearrangement joins TRBV11-2 to TRBJ2-1; D gene ambiguous. CDR3 length equals 12 residues. Germline V gene sequence: CDR1 SGHAT, CDR2 FQNNGV. Trimming pared 5 bases from V and 5 bases from J, leaving 7 bases between. CDR3: CASSAHHNEQFF. For the CDR3, the DNA is TGTGCCAGCAGCGCCCATCACAATGAGCAGTTCTTC.

This clonotype came up many times. The CDR3 DNA is TGTGCCAGCAGTTGGTCCTTTTTAGCGGAGAGCTCCTACGAGCAGTACTTC. Translation: CASSWSFLAESSYEQYF. The rearrangement joins TRBV12-3 or TRBV12-4 to TRBJ2-7; D is possibly TRBD2 (6 bases). The CDR3 contains 17 residues. V was clipped by 4 bases and J by 0 bases, with 19 bases between them.

In its sample, this clonotype was seen many times. The V call is TRBV4-2, the J call TRBJ1-1; possibly TRBD1 for D (5 bases). V lost 5 bases and J 7 bases, leaving 14 bases between the germline ends. CDR1 is LGHNA, CDR2 YNFKEQ, per germline. The CDR3 totals 13 residues. In DNA form, the CDR3 reads TGTGCCAGCAGCGGGGGAGACGGCTATGAAGCTTTCTTT. Translated, it gives CASSGGDGYEAFF.